Each of the 12 T cell receptor beta chains below was sequenced from the same sample in a study of response to subunit inactivated influenza vaccine. MiXCR, applied by TCRdb to the RT-PCR reads, yields one record per CDR3 protein. This repertoire shows around 710,000 distinct CDR3 sequences, 11% to 15% found once; its top ten account for less than 7%. Source: PBMCs from blood, taken around 14 days before vaccination. These receptors were obtained from a man between 50 and 59 years old who received an inactivated influenza vaccine.

This clonotype was recorded a few times. The V gene is TRBV10-3, the J gene TRBJ2-5, with 11 bases aligning to TRBD2. CDR3 length: 15 amino acids. Germline-derived CDR1 and CDR2 are ENHRY and SYGVKD. Trimming removed 6 bases from V and 0 bases from J; junction bases left unmatched: 3. CDR3 amino acids: CAIRASGGYQETQYF. The DNA for the CDR3 is TGTGCCATCAGGGCTAGCGGGGGGTACCAAGAGACCCAGTACTTC.

This clonotype showed up many times. The chain combines TRBV12-3 or TRBV12-4 with TRBJ2-1, with TRBD1 as a possible D gene (6 bases). The V gene lost 3 bases and the J gene lost 7 bases, with 10 bases spanning the gap. This CDR3 is 13 amino acids long. In DNA form, the CDR3 reads TGTGCCAGCAGTTTGCACAGGGTAAATGAGCAGTTCTTC. Amino acid sequence: CASSLHRVNEQFF.

Only a few counts were recorded for this clonotype. This chain connects TRBV24-1 to TRBJ2-1, with D possibly matching TRBD2 (6 bases). CDR3 size: 14 residues. Trimming pared 4 bases from V and 6 bases from J, leaving 12 bases between. Germline V CDR1 and CDR2: KGHDR, SFDVKD. The CDR3 protein is CATSDPDYLNEQFF. The CDR3 DNA reads TGTGCCACCAGTGACCCGGACTACCTCAATGAGCAGTTCTTC.

This clonotype was detected ten times or more. This chain joins TRBV28 and TRBJ2-5; D remains ambiguous. From germline, CDR1 is MDHEN and CDR2 SYDVKM. This CDR3 comprises 14 residues. V lost 3 bases to trimming and J lost 9 bases, with 17 bases between them. CDR3 loop: CASSFAQTIGAQYF. In DNA, the CDR3 is TGTGCCAGCAGTTTCGCCCAAACCATTGGGGCCCAGTACTTC.

This chain connects TRBV7-9 to TRBJ2-7; 7 nucleotides line up with TRBD2. V lost 3 bases and J lost 5; bases outside the gene matches: 7. The germline gives CDR1 SEHNR, CDR2 FQNEAQ (reference sequence). CDR3 length: 14 residues. The CDR3 nucleotides read TGTGCCAGCAGCTTCACTAGCGCCTTGGACGAGCAGTACTTC. It translates to CASSFTSALDEQYF.

The gene calls are TRBV11-2 and TRBJ2-7, with D tentatively TRBD1 (5 bases). Deletions cut 1 base from V and 0 bases from J, with 13 bases between. The CDR3 sequence is 16 residues long. Germline CDR1 is SGHAT and CDR2 is FQNNGV. The CDR3 protein is CASSLGYQGFSYEQYF. The CDR3 bases are TGTGCCAGCAGCTTAGGATATCAGGGATTCTCCTACGAGCAGTACTTC.

This clonotype turned up a few times. The rearrangement links TRBV28 to TRBJ1-5; 9 positions match TRBD1. The germline gives CDR1 MDHEN, CDR2 SYDVKM. This CDR3 comprises 12 residues. The chain's CDR3 is CAARDRVEPQHF. The CDR3 DNA reads as TGTGCAGCTCGGGACAGGGTGGAGCCCCAGCATTTT. Full variable domain (outside the CDR3, taken from reference TRBV28 and TRBJ1-5): DVKVTQSSRYLVKRTGEKVFLECVQDMDHENMFWYRQDPGLGLRLIYFSYDVKMKEKGDIPEGYSVSREKKERFSLILESASTNQTSMYLCAARDRVEPQHFGDGTRLSIL.

This clonotype has only a few counts. The V gene is TRBV15, the J gene TRBJ2-3; 8 positions agree with TRBD2. The junction had 11 bases not matched to a gene; V was cut back by 8 bases and J by 4 bases. The germline V gene has CDR1 LNHNV and CDR2 YYDKDF (reference sequence). There are 15 residues in the CDR3. This CDR3 is CATSYRAGRADTQYF. The DNA for the CDR3 is TGTGCCACCTCATACCGGGCCGGGAGGGCAGATACGCAGTATTTT.

The rearrangement joins TRBV18 to TRBJ1-5; 9 bases are a match to TRBD1. The J segment lost 7 bases and the V segment lost 0 bases, leaving 1 base of the junction unmatched. Germline assignment: CDR1 KGHSH and CDR2 LQKENI. CDR3 length equals 14 residues. The CDR3 loop reads CASSPPGQGQPQHF. The CDR3 coding sequence is TGTGCCAGCTCACCACCGGGACAGGGCCAGCCCCAGCATTTT.

This chain joins TRBV20-1 and TRBJ2-5, with a weak D call TRBD2 (5 bases). Germline CDR1 DFQATT, CDR2 SNEGSKA (reference sequence). The CDR3 extends over 14 amino acids. Between the trimmed V and J ends, which lost 6 bases and 5 bases, there was a span of 19 bases. As DNA, the CDR3 is TGCAGTGCCTTTCGGGCCTCCCGAGGGGAGACCCAGTACTTC. The encoded protein is CSAFRASRGETQYF.

The chain couples TRBV29-1 to TRBJ2-1, with D perhaps matching TRBD1 (6 bases). V was shortened by 4 bases and J by 6 bases, with 13 bases between the two germline ends. Germline CDR1 is SQVTM and CDR2 is ANQGSEA. The CDR3 loop spans 13 amino acids. CDR3 in amino acids: CSVAGQGGNEQFF. CDR3 DNA: TGCAGCGTTGCAGGACAAGGGGGCAATGAGCAGTTCTTC.

V is TRBV12-3 or TRBV12-4 and J is TRBJ2-7; TRBD1 might be the D (5 bases). The CDR3 length is 14 residues. The germline V and J ends were trimmed by 3 bases and 6 bases, with 15 bases remaining between them. DNA of the CDR3: TGTGCCAGCAGTTTCGACAGCATCCGTTCCGAGCAGTACTTC. As protein: CASSFDSIRSEQYF.